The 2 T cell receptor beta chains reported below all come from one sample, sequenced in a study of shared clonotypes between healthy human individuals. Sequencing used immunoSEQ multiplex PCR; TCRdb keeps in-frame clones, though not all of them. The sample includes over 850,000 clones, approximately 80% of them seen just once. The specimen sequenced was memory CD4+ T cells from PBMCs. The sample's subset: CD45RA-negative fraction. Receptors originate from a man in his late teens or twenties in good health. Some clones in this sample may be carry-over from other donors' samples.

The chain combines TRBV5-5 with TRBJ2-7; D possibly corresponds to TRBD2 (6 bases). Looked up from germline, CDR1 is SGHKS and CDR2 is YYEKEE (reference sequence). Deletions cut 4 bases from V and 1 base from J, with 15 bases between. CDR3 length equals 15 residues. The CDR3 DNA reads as TGTGCCAGCAGCCCGGACGGGGGAAGGTCCTACGAGCAGTACTTC. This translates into CASSPDGGRSYEQYF.

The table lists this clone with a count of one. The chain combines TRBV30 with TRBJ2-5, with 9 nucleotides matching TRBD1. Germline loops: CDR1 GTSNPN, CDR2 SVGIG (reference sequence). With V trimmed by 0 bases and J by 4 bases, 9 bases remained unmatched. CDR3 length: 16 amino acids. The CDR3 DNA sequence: TGTGCCTGGAGTGTAGGCTGGACAGGGGTCGGAGAGACCCAGTACTTC. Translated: CAWSVGWTGVGETQYF.